This TCR beta chain appears in the sequencing data of a study of T-cell reconstitution after alpha-beta-depleted transplantation in children (dated by TCRdb to the mid-2010s). Context from the whole study: Using TCR repertoire profiling, the study quantitatively followed how T-cell immune reconstitution unfolded in children after TCRalphabeta/CD19-depleted allogeneic hematopoietic cell transplantation. Results the study describes overall, beyond this receptor: Over subsequent months, a decline in hyperexpanded clone frequencies was noted, and after one year, T-cell counts and TCRbeta diversity were mostly ascribed to newly produced T cells. In some patients, high TCRbeta diversity at day 60 was attributed to recipient T cells and intrathymic progenitors that had survived conditioning. The apparently early alphabetaT-cell count recovery about two months after transplant was reportedly dependent on only several hundred rapidly expanded clones derived from non-depleted graft cells.

Taken from cysteine to phenylalanine, the CDR3 has 14 residues. Only the CDR3 DNA stays, 42 bases, in frame from base 1. As encoded in the germline V gene, CDR1 is SGHTA while CDR2 is FQGNSA. Unmatched junction bases come to 4, with V trimmed by 5 bases and J by 4 bases. What the treatment or condition label conveys for this sample: allogeneic hematopoietic cell transplantation with graft depleted of TCRalphabeta T cells and CD19 B cells. The children who served as transplant recipients had been given grafts of TCRalphabeta/CD19-depleted allogeneic hematopoietic cells. Receptor amplification or capture employed PCR. The instrument was an Illumina HiSeq 2500. TCR library preparation used molecular barcoding, with unique molecular identifiers applied to normalize quantification of the TCRbeta repertoire. TCRdb trimmed the raw reads at Q25, called clones with MiXCR and kept productive beta chains. Rows are combined by CDR3 protein, so each entry shows the most common genes and DNA. The sample yields around 450,000 distinct CDR3 sequences; about 10% were counted once. The ten largest make up 2% to 2.5% of the sample.

This clonotype showed up just a few times. What this receptor recognizes is not known. Base qualities are not at hand, and no much larger clone is one base apart. The sample here was PBMCs, taken before TCRalphabeta/CD19-depleted stem cell transplant. The chain joins TRBV7-2 to TRBJ2-3; TRBD1 aligns with 9 central bases. The receptor's source is a child under 10 years old with inherited bone marrow failure, due to receive a stem cell transplant. The CDR3 corresponds to CASSQGQGSDTQYF. The DNA is as follows: TGTGCCAGCAGCCAAGGACAGGGGTCAGATACGCAGTATTTT.